The clone carrying this TCR beta chain is a singleton in its sample. Its antigen is unidentified. The record originates from a study of OX40 agonist ivuxolimab in advanced cancers. Broader study findings: Some patients without response likewise showed low normalized clonal expansion. Partial responders treated at 0.1-3.0 mg/kg exhibited clonal expansion among the lowest measured.

The repertoire was sequenced with immunoSEQ multiplex PCR; TCRdb's copy has only in-frame clones and lacks some. The sample contains roughly 67,000 clones, more than 75% of which appear only once. Prior autoimmune disease or systemic immunosuppression barred patients. This receptor was identified in an adult with an advanced solid tumor such as melanoma, head and neck, liver or kidney cancer. This specimen was CD4+ or CD8+ T cells sorted from blood, taken in a trial of the OX40 agonist ivuxolimab.

The CDR3 nucleotides are TGTGCCAGTAGTATAGGGGGGGCTTATTACAATGAGCAGTTCTTC. Translation gives CASSIGGAYYNEQFF. V is TRBV19 and J is TRBJ2-1, with D perhaps given as TRBD1 or TRBD2 (6 bases each). V shed 1 base and J shed 4 bases, with 11 bases lying between them. Germline V gene data show CDR1 as LNHDA and CDR2 as SQIVND (reference sequence). The CDR3 is made up of 15 amino acids.